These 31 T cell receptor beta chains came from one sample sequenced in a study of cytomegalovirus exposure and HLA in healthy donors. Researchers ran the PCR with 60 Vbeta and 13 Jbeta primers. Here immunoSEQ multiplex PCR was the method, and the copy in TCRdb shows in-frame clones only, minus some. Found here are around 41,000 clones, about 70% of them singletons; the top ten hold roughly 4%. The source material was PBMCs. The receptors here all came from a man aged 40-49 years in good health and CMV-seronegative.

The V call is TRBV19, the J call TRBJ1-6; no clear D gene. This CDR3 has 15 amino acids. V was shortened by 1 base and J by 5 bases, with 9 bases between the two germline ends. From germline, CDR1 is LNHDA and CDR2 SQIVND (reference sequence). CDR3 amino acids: CASSIGQANNSPLHF. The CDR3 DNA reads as TGTGCCAGTAGTATAGGTCAGGCAAATAATTCACCCCTCCACTTT.

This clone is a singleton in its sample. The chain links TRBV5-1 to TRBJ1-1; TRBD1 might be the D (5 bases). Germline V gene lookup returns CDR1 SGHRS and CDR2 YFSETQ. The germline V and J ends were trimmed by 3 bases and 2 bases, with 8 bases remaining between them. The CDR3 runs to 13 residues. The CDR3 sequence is CASSSGLNTEAFF. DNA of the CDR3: TGCGCCAGCAGCTCAGGGTTAAACACTGAAGCTTTCTTT.

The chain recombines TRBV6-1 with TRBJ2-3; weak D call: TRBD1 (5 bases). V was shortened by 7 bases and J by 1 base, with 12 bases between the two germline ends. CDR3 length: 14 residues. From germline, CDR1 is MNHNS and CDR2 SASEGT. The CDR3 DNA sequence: TGTGCCAGCACCCAGGGTGCCGGCACAGATACGCAGTATTTT. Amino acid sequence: CASTQGAGTDTQYF.

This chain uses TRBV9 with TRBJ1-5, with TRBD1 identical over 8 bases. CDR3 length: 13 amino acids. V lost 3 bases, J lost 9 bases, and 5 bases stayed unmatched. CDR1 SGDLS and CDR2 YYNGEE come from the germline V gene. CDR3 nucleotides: TGTGCCAGCAGCGGCGACAGGGGCCTGCCCCAGCATTTT. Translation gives CASSGDRGLPQHF.

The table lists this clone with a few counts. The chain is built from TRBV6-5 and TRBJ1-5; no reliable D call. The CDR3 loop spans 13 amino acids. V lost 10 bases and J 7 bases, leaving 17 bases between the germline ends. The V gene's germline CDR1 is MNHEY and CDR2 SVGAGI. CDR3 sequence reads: CATAPTWPQPQHF. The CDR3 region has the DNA TGTGCCACCGCCCCCACATGGCCCCAGCCCCAGCATTTT.

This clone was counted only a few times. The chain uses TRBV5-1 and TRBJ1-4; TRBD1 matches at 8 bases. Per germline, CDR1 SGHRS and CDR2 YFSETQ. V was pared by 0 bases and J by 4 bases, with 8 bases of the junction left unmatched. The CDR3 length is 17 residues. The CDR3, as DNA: TGCGCCAGCAGCTTGGTGGCAGGGGGCGACGGTAATGAAAAACTGTTTTTT. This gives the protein CASSLVAGGDGNEKLFF.

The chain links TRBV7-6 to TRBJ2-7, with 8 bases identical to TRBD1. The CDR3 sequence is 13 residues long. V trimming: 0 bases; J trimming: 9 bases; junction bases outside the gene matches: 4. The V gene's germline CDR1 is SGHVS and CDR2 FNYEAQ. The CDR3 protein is CASSLATGGVQYF. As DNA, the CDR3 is TGTGCCAGCAGCTTAGCCACAGGGGGTGTGCAGTACTTC.

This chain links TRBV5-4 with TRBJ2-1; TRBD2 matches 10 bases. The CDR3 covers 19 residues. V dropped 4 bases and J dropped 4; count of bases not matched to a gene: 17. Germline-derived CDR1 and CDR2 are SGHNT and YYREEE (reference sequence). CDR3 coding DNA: TGTGCCAGCAGCCTTGGGGTGTTGAGCGGGGGGGCGGGTTACAATGAGCAGTTCTTC. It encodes CASSLGVLSGGAGYNEQFF.

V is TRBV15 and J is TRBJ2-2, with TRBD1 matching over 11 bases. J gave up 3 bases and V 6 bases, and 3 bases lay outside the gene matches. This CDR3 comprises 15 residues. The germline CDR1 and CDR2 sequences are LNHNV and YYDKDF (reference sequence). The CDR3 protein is CATSPGQGDTGELFF. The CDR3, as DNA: TGTGCCACCAGTCCGGGACAGGGGGACACCGGGGAGCTGTTTTTT.

CDR3 in amino acids: CASSNRDRGYEQYF. CDR3 DNA sequence: TGTGCCAGTAGTAACCGGGACAGGGGATACGAGCAGTACTTC. The chain combines TRBV19 with TRBJ2-7; 10 nucleotides align to TRBD1. The CDR3 is 14 amino acids. CDR1 and CDR2 (germline): LNHDA, SQIVND (reference sequence). V gave up 4 bases and J gave up 4 bases; unmatched junction bases: 4.

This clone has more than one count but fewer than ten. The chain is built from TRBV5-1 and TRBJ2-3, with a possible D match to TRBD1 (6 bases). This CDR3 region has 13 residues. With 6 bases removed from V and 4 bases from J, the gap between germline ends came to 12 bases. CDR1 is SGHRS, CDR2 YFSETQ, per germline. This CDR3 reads CASTEQGSDTQYF. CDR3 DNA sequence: TGCGCCAGCACCGAACAGGGCTCAGATACGCAGTATTTT.

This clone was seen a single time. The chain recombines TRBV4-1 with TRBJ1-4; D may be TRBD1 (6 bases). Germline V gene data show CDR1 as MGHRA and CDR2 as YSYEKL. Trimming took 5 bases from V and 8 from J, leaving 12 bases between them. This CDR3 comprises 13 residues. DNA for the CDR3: TGCGCCAGCAGCACACAGGGTATCGAAAAACTGTTTTTT. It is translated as CASSTQGIEKLFF.

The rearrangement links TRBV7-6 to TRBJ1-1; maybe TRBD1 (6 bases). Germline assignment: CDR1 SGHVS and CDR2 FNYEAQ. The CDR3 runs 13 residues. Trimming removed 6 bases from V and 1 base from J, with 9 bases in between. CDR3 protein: CASREQGNTEAFF. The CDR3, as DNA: TGTGCCAGCAGGGAACAGGGGAACACTGAAGCTTTCTTT.

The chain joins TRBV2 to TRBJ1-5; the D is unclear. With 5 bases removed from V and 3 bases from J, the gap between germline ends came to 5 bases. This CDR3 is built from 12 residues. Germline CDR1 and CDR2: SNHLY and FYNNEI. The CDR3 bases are TGTGCCAGCAGTCGGGACAATCAGCCCCAGCATTTT. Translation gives CASSRDNQPQHF. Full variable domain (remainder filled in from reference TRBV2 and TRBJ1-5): EPEVTQTPSHQVTQMGQEVILRCVPISNHLYFYWYRQILGQKVEFLVSFYNNEISEKSEIFDDQFSVERPDGSNFTLKIRSTKLEDSAMYFCASSRDNQPQHFGDGTRLSIL.

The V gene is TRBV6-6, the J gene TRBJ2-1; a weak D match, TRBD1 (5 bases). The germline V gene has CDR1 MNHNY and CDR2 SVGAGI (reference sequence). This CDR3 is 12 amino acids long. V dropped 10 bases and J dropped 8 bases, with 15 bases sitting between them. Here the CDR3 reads CATRRQIDEQFF. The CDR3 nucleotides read TGTGCCACCCGAAGACAGATTGATGAGCAGTTCTTC.

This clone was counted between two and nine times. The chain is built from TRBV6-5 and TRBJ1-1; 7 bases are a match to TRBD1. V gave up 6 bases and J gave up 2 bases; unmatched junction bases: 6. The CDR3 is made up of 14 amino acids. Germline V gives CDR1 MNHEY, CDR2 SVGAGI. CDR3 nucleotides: TGTGCCAGCAGCCGAACAGGGGTTAACACTGAAGCTTTCTTT. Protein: CASSRTGVNTEAFF.

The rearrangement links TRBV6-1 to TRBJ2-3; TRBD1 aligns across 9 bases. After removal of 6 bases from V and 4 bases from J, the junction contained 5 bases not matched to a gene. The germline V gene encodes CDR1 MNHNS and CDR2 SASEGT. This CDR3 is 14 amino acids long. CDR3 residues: CASRSNRGPDTQYF. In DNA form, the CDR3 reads TGTGCCAGCAGGTCTAACAGGGGGCCAGATACGCAGTATTTT.

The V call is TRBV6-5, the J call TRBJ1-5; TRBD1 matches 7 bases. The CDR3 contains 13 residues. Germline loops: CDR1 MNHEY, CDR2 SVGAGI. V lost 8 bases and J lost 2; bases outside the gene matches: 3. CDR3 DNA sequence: TGTGCCAGCCGAGACAGGGGCAATCAGCCCCAGCATTTT. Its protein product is CASRDRGNQPQHF.

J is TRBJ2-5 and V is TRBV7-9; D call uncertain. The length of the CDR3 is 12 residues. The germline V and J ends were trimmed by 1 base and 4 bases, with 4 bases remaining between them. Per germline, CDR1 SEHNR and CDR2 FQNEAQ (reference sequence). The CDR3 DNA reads TGTGCCAGCAGCTTAGGAGTAGAGACCCAGTACTTC. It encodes CASSLGVETQYF.

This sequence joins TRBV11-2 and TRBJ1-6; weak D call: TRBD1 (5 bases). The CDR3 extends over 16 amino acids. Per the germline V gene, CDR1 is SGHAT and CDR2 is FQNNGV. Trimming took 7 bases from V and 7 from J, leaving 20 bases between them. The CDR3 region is CASNQRGGMGNSPLHF. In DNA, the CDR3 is TGTGCCAGCAACCAGCGGGGGGGAATGGGGAATTCACCCCTCCACTTT.

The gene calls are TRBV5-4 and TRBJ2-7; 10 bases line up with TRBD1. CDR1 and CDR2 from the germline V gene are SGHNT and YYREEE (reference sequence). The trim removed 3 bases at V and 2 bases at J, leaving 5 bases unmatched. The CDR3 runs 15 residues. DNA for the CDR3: TGTGCCAGCAGCTGGCGGGGGACAGGGGCCTACGAGCAGTACTTC. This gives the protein CASSWRGTGAYEQYF.

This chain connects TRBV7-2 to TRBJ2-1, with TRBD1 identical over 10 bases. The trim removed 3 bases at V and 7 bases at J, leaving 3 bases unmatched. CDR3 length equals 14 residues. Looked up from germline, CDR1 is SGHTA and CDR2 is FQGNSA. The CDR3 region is CASSLDRGGNEQFF. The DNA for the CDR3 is TGTGCCAGCAGCTTGGACAGGGGGGGGAATGAGCAGTTCTTC.

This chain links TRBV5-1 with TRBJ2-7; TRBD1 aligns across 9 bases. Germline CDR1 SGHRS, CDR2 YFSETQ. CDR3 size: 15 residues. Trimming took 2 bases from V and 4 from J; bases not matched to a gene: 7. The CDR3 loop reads CASSLTGGAEYEQYF. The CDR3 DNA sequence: TGCGCCAGCAGCTTAACAGGGGGCGCGGAATACGAGCAGTACTTC.

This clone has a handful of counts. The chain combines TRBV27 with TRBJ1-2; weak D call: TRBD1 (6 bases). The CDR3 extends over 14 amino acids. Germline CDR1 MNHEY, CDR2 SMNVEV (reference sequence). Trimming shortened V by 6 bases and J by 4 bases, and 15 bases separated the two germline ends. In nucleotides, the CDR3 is TGTGCCAGCAGGGAACAGGGTATTTTCTATGGCTACACCTTC. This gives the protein CASREQGIFYGYTF.

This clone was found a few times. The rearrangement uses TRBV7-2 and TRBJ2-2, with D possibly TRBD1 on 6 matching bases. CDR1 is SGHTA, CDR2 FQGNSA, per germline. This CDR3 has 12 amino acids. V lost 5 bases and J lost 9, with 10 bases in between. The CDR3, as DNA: TGTGCCAGCAGCAACAGGGCCCGGGAGCTGTTTTTT. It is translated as CASSNRARELFF.

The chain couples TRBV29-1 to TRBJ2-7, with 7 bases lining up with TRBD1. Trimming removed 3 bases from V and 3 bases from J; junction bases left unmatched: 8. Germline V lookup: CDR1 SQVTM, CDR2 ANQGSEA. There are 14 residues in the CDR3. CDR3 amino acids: CSVEDRRRGYEQYF. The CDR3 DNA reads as TGCAGCGTTGAGGACAGGAGAAGGGGCTACGAGCAGTACTTC.

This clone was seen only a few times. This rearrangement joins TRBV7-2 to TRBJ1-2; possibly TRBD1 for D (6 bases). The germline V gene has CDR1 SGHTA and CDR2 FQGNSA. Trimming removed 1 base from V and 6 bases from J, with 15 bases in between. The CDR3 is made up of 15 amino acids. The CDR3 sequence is CASSLVWQGKDGYTF. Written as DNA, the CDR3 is TGTGCCAGCAGCTTAGTTTGGCAGGGGAAGGATGGCTACACCTTC.

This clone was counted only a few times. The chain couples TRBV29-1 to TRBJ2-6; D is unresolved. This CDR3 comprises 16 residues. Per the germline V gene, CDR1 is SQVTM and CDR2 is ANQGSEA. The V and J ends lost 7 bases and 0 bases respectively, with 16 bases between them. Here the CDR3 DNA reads TGCAGCGCCTCTCTATCAGGCCGCTCTGGGGCCAACGTCCTGACTTTC. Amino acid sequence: CSASLSGRSGANVLTF.

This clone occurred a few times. CDR3 in amino acids: CAWSPTDYGYTF. The DNA of the CDR3 is TGTGCCTGGAGTCCGACAGACTATGGCTACACCTTC. The V and J genes are TRBV30 and TRBJ1-2; D possibly corresponds to TRBD1 (5 bases). Germline-derived CDR1 and CDR2 are GTSNPN and SVGIG (reference sequence). The CDR3 loop spans 12 amino acids. V was cut by 2 bases and J by 3 bases, with 7 bases left in between.

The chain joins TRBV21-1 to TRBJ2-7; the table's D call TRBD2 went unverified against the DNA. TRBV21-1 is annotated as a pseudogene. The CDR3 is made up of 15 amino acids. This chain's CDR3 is CASSKHDREPYEQYF. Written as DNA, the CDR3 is TGTGCCAGCAGCAAACACGATAGGGAGCCCTACGAGCAGTACTTC.

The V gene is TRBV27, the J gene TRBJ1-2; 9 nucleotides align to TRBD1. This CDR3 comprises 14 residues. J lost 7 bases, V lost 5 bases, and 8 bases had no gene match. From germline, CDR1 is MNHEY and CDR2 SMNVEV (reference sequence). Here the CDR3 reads CASSRGQGQGGYTF. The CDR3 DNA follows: TGTGCCAGCAGTCGGGGACAGGGCCAGGGTGGCTACACCTTC.